This passage covers 18 T cell receptor beta chains from one sample sequenced in a study of blood T cell repertoires in COVID-19. Data came from immunoSEQ multiplex PCR; TCRdb stores just in-frame clones and leaves some out. The sample has over 200,000 clones, approximately 82% seen once; the top ten hold under 3%. The sequenced sample was peripheral blood. These receptors were obtained from a woman aged 65 to 85 with active or convalescent COVID-19.

Remarks on this clone: The identical CDR3 is also encoded by other nucleotide sequences in the sample. The CDR3 protein is CASSPGTASYNEQFF. The CDR3, as DNA: TGTGCCAGCTCACCCGGGACAGCCTCCTACAATGAGCAGTTCTTC. The chain joins TRBV18 to TRBJ2-1, with 7 bases matching TRBD1. V was pared by 3 bases and J by 0 bases, with 2 bases of the junction left unmatched. Germline CDR1 KGHSH, CDR2 LQKENI. The CDR3 contains 15 residues.

In regard to this clone: Other DNA sequences in the same sample also yield this CDR3. The chain recombines TRBV6-5 with TRBJ2-7, with 8 bases identical to TRBD1. Trimming cost V 0 bases and J 2 bases; bases outside gene matches: 3. The CDR3 is made up of 15 amino acids. Per the germline V gene, CDR1 is MNHEY and CDR2 is SVGAGI. The DNA of the CDR3 is TGTGCCAGCAGTTACTCCATACAGGGGGCCTACGAGCAGTACTTC. Translation gives CASSYSIQGAYEQYF.

The V gene is TRBV5-1, the J gene TRBJ1-3; weak D call: TRBD1 (6 bases). Trimming took 1 base from V and 4 from J, leaving 12 bases between them. The CDR3 length is 15 residues. The germline gives CDR1 SGHRS, CDR2 YFSETQ. The CDR3 DNA sequence: TGCGCCAGCAGCTTGCATGGGGGCCAAGGAAACACCATATATTTT. Translating gives CASSLHGGQGNTIYF.

The rearrangement uses TRBV5-4 and TRBJ2-7; 9 bases align to TRBD2. Trimming took 1 base from V and 1 from J; bases not matched to a gene: 6. Germline CDR1 SGHNT, CDR2 YYREEE (reference sequence). This CDR3 is built from 16 residues. The CDR3 region is CASSLTLAGLSYEQYF. Written as DNA, the CDR3 is TGTGCCAGCAGCTTGACCCTAGCGGGGCTTTCCTACGAGCAGTACTTC.

This chain joins TRBV4-3 and TRBJ1-4; 8 positions agree with TRBD1. Germline trimming cut 0 bases from V and 8 bases from J; bases unmatched to any gene: 5. Germline V gene data show CDR1 as LGHNA and CDR2 as YSLEER. The CDR3 is 15 residues long. The DNA of the CDR3 is TGCGCCAGCAGCCAAGAACAGGGGGTCGTGGAAAAACTGTTTTTT. Translating gives CASSQEQGVVEKLFF.

DNA for the CDR3: TGTGCCAGTAGTCCGTCGGGCAGGGGTGGTGAAAAACTGTTTTTT. As protein: CASSPSGRGGEKLFF. The chain links TRBV19 to TRBJ1-4; D is perhaps TRBD1 (6 bases). Germline CDR1 and CDR2: LNHDA and SQIVND (reference sequence). This CDR3 has 15 residues. Trimming shortened V by 5 bases and J by 7 bases, and 17 bases separated the two germline ends.

The rearrangement uses TRBV3-1 (or the pseudogene TRBV3-2) and TRBJ1-2; 8 positions agree with TRBD1. The CDR3 runs 13 residues. Germline V gives CDR1 LGHDT, CDR2 YNNKEL (reference sequence). Unmatched junction bases numbered 8, after V lost 6 bases and J lost 8 bases. The CDR3 here is CASRPTGVEGYTF. The DNA for the CDR3 is TGTGCCAGCAGACCGACAGGGGTCGAAGGCTACACCTTC.

The chain links TRBV7-8 to TRBJ1-2; tentatively, D is TRBD1 (5 bases). CDR3 length equals 14 residues. The V and J ends lost 4 bases and 8 bases respectively, with 17 bases between them. Germline CDR1 is SGHVS and CDR2 is FQNEAQ. The CDR3 protein is CASSSLRRVGGYTF. Here the CDR3 DNA reads TGTGCCAGCAGCTCCCTTCGCAGGGTGGGAGGCTACACCTTC. Full variable domain (remainder filled in from reference TRBV7-8 and TRBJ1-2): GAGVSQSPRYKVAKRGQDVALRCDPISGHVSLFWYQQALGQGPEFLTYFQNEAQLDKSGLPSDRFFAERPEGSVSTLKIQRTQQEDSAVYLCASSSLRRVGGYTFGSGTRLTVV.

The genes are TRBV6-5 and TRBJ2-7; 8 nucleotides line up with TRBD1. The CDR3 contains 13 residues. Per germline, CDR1 MNHEY and CDR2 SVGAGI. V lost 8 bases and J lost 3; bases outside the gene matches: 6. This CDR3 is CASGRDRFYEQYF. The CDR3 nucleotides are TGTGCCAGCGGCCGGGACAGGTTCTACGAGCAGTACTTC.

This clone turned up a few times. V usage is TRBV6-5 and J usage is TRBJ1-5; TRBD1 aligns across 7 bases. V lost 6 bases and J lost 1; bases outside the gene matches: 6. Germline V gene sequence: CDR1 MNHEY, CDR2 SVGAGI. This CDR3 contains 15 residues. CDR3 sequence (DNA): TGTGCCAGCAGCTCAACAGGGGACAGCAATCAGCCCCAGCATTTT. This translates into CASSSTGDSNQPQHF.

The chain links TRBV2 to TRBJ1-5, with unresolved D. Germline CDR1 reads SNHLY; CDR2 reads FYNNEI. This CDR3 spans 12 amino acids. Trimming removed 4 bases from V and 5 bases from J, with 6 bases in between. CDR3 amino acids: CASSAYDQPQHF. The CDR3 DNA reads as TGTGCCAGCAGTGCCTACGATCAGCCCCAGCATTTT.

This clone has just one count. The chain employs TRBV5-5 and TRBJ2-3; weak D call: TRBD2 (6 bases). This CDR3 region has 14 residues. CDR1 is SGHKS and CDR2 is YYEKEE in the germline V gene (reference sequence). Trimming took off 3 bases at V and 5 bases at J, with 13 bases between the two ends. CDR3 residues: CASSSSVSEDTQYF. CDR3 bases: TGTGCCAGCAGCTCTAGCGTATCGGAAGATACGCAGTATTTT.

As DNA, the CDR3 is TGTGCCAGCAGCTCACTCCGGGGGGGCGGGAATGAGCAGTTCTTC. Translation gives CASSSLRGGGNEQFF. The chain links TRBV6-5 to TRBJ2-1; 8 bases fit TRBD2. In germline, CDR1 is MNHEY, CDR2 SVGAGI. With V trimmed by 6 bases and J by 7 bases, 11 bases remained unmatched. The CDR3 consists of 15 residues.

This chain links TRBV30 with TRBJ2-3, with 8 bases identical to TRBD2. The germline gives CDR1 GTSNPN, CDR2 SVGIG (reference sequence). V trimming: 2 bases; J trimming: 1 base; junction bases outside the gene matches: 5. The CDR3 has 15 residues. CDR3 residues: CAWSFLGGGTDTQYF. The CDR3 DNA reads TGTGCCTGGAGTTTCCTCGGGGGGGGCACAGATACGCAGTATTTT.

V and J are TRBV5-1 and TRBJ2-7; 9 nucleotides agree with TRBD1. The V gene's germline CDR1 is SGHRS and CDR2 YFSETQ. The trim removed 5 bases at V and 3 bases at J, leaving 6 bases unmatched. The CDR3 contains 14 residues. CDR3 residues: CASSGDRENYEQYF. The CDR3 coding sequence is TGCGCCAGCAGTGGGGACAGGGAAAACTACGAGCAGTACTTC.

This chain uses TRBV19 with TRBJ1-2, with D possibly being TRBD1 (6 bases). Deletions cut 4 bases from V and 8 bases from J, with 11 bases between. Germline-derived CDR1 and CDR2 are LNHDA and SQIVND (reference sequence). The CDR3 runs to 12 residues. The CDR3 DNA reads TGTGCCAGTAGTACCTACAGGGACGGCTACACCTTC. Protein sequence: CASSTYRDGYTF.

The chain uses TRBV11-1 and TRBJ2-1; 8 positions match TRBD1. From germline, CDR1 is SGHAT and CDR2 FQDESV (reference sequence). The V segment lost 5 bases and the J segment 5 bases; nucleotides outside the gene matches: 8. The CDR3 totals 15 residues. CDR3 nucleotides: TGTGCCAGCAGCCCCTCCCCAGGGGGCCACAATGAGCAGTTCTTC. Protein sequence: CASSPSPGGHNEQFF.

The chain is built from TRBV7-8 and TRBJ2-1; the D gene is possibly TRBD1 (8 bases). Germline CDR1 reads SGHVS; CDR2 reads FQNEAQ. Trimming pared 0 bases from V and 5 bases from J, leaving 23 bases between. This CDR3 is built from 19 residues. CDR3 sequence (DNA): TGTGCCAGCAGCTTAGCCAGGGACAGGCCTAGCGGAGGACACAATGAGCAGTTCTTC. It translates to CASSLARDRPSGGHNEQFF.